This T cell receptor beta chain was captured in a study of CD8+ T cells in alopecia areata. RNA, once extracted, was reverse transcribed into cDNA for use as the sequencing template. Some clones are missing from TCRdb's copy, which holds only in-frame ones; the method was immunoSEQ multiplex PCR. The sample lists 150,000 to 200,000 clones, 50% to 70% occurring once. Individuals with alopecia areata gave both lesional scalp punch biopsies and peripheral blood for collection. Germline V gives CDR1 SGHRS, CDR2 YFSETQ. This CDR3 spans 12 amino acids. The ends were cut back, 3 bases at V and 5 bases at J, with 8 bases in the middle.

The V gene is TRBV5-1, the J gene TRBJ2-5; unclear D gene. The sequence was collected from a human donor with alopecia areata. The starting material was CD4+ T cells sorted from blood, obtained at week 0. CDR3: CASSYARETQYF. CDR3 bases: TGCGCCAGCAGCTACGCCCGGGAGACCCAGTACTTC.